The 24 T cell receptor beta chains in this list originate from one sample, sequenced in a study of blood T cells in healthy people across ages. It was with a sample-barcoded 5' primer and a J-beta primer mix that a second PCR of about 6 to 11 cycles was run. TCRdb re-analysed the 5' RACE reads in MiXCR, keeping a single row per CDR3 protein. The table lists about 1,800,000 distinct CDR3 sequences, 25% to 30% of them singletons. The sample was blood. All receptors derive from a woman in her twenties or thirties in good health.

On this clonotype itself: At one end the junction does not follow the germline gene, possibly because of a read error. The chain couples TRBV5-1 to TRBJ2-2; the D is unclear. Germline values: CDR1 SGHRS, CDR2 YFSETQ. This CDR3 has 15 amino acids. Here the CDR3 reads CASGFLAANTGELFF. As DNA, the CDR3 is TGCGCCAGCGGCTTTTTGGCGGCGAACACCGGGGAGCTGTTTTTT.

At least ten counts were recorded for this clonotype. Here the CDR3 DNA reads TGTGCCGCCAGCAGAAGGAAGGTCCTAGCCGTCCCCTACGAGCAGTACTTC. This translates into CAASRRKVLAVPYEQYF. The chain joins TRBV6-2 or TRBV6-3 to TRBJ2-7, with D possibly being TRBD2 (5 bases). With 11 bases removed from V and 2 bases from J, the gap between germline ends came to 28 bases. There are 17 residues in the CDR3. Germline V CDR1 and CDR2: MNHEY, SVGEGT.

The CDR3: CASLPTDTSTDTQYF. CDR3 sequence (DNA): TGTGCCAGCCTCCCGACGGATACTAGCACAGATACGCAGTATTTT. J is TRBJ2-3 and V is TRBV28; no definite D call. Germline V gene lookup returns CDR1 MDHEN and CDR2 SYDVKM. Trimming cost V 8 bases and J 0 bases, with 15 bases left between them. The CDR3 extends over 15 amino acids.

This chain links TRBV7-2 with TRBJ1-6; D is unresolved. The CDR3 length is 12 residues. V lost 7 bases and J 7 bases, leaving 8 bases between the germline ends. Germline V gene sequence: CDR1 SGHTA, CDR2 FQGNSA. Written as DNA, the CDR3 is TGTGCCAGCACTTACCCCAATTCACCCCTCCACTTT. Translation gives CASTYPNSPLHF.

A word on this clonotype: The junction departs from the called germline gene at one end, perhaps through a read error. The gene calls are TRBV18 and TRBJ1-1; TRBD1 is a possible D gene (6 bases). The CDR3 covers 15 residues. The germline gives CDR1 KGHSH, CDR2 LQKENI. The CDR3 protein is CPSSLGQGMNTEAFF. The CDR3, as DNA: TGTCCCAGCTCACTTGGGCAGGGGATGAACACTGAAGCTTTCTTT.

The chain links TRBV9 to TRBJ2-3, with 7 nucleotides matching TRBD2. CDR1 is SGDLS and CDR2 is YYNGEE in the germline V gene. V shed 2 bases and J 5 bases; nucleotides not matched to a gene: 5. The CDR3 contains 14 residues. CDR3 protein: CASSVWGGGDTQYF. DNA for the CDR3: TGTGCCAGCAGCGTTTGGGGGGGTGGAGATACGCAGTATTTT.

This clonotype was counted many times. The genes are TRBV5-1 and TRBJ2-4; unclear D gene. V dropped 1 base and J dropped 7 bases, with 12 bases sitting between them. Germline-derived CDR1 and CDR2 are SGHRS and YFSETQ. This CDR3 is built from 14 residues. CDR3 DNA sequence: TGCGCCAGCAGCTTGTCCTCAGGTGGCAACATTCAGTACTTC. Protein: CASSLSSGGNIQYF. Full variable domain (missing parts from reference TRBV5-1 and TRBJ2-4): KAGVTQTPRYLIKTRGQQVTLSCSPISGHRSVSWYQQTPGQGLQFLFEYFSETQRNKGNFPGRFSGRQFSNSRSEMNVSTLELGDSALYLCASSLSSGGNIQYFGAGTRLSVL.

This clonotype has a handful of counts. The gene calls are TRBV2 and TRBJ1-1, with D possibly TRBD1 on 5 matching bases. V lost 3 bases and J lost 0, with 8 bases in between. This CDR3 is built from 14 residues. The germline gives CDR1 SNHLY, CDR2 FYNNEI. The CDR3: CASSDQGMNTEAFF. CDR3 nucleotides: TGTGCCAGCAGTGATCAGGGTATGAACACTGAAGCTTTCTTT.

Many counts were recorded for this clonotype. This chain links TRBV12-3 or TRBV12-4 with TRBJ2-7; the match to TRBD2 covers 13 bases. This CDR3 is 14 amino acids long. J was trimmed by 4 bases and V by 6 bases; bases with no gene match: 3. The CDR3 nucleotides read TGTGCCAGCAGGAGGACTAGCGGGGGTTACGAGCAGTACTTC. The encoded protein is CASRRTSGGYEQYF.

This clonotype was detected only once. V and J are TRBV7-9 and TRBJ2-7, with TRBD1 identical over 7 bases. The J call may be incorrect, as the DNA end agrees better with TRBJ2-5. The CDR3 contains 14 residues. Germline V gives CDR1 SEHNR, CDR2 FQNEAQ (reference sequence). CDR3 amino acids: CASSGETGSETQYF. The CDR3 DNA reads as TGTGCCAGCAGCGGAGAGACAGGGTCCGAGACCCAGTACTTC.

The CDR3 loop reads CASSQIQHTEAFF. In nucleotides, the CDR3 is TGTGCCAGCAGCCAAATACAGCACACTGAAGCTTTCTTT. The chain has TRBV14 and TRBJ1-1; no clear D gene. The CDR3 runs to 13 residues. Between the trimmed V and J ends, which lost 2 bases and 3 bases, there was a span of 7 bases. Germline-derived CDR1 and CDR2 are SGHDN and FVKESK.

This clonotype occurred many times. The chain couples TRBV7-2 to TRBJ2-5, with D perhaps matching TRBD2 (6 bases). This CDR3 spans 15 amino acids. Trimming removed 5 bases from V and 4 bases from J, with 17 bases in between. The germline CDR1 and CDR2 sequences are SGHTA and FQGNSA. The CDR3 is CASSLNSGRGETQYF. The DNA for the CDR3 is TGTGCCAGCAGCCTCAATTCCGGGCGGGGAGAGACCCAGTACTTC.

This rearrangement joins TRBV5-1 to TRBJ2-7; 14 bases align to TRBD2. Germline-derived CDR1 and CDR2 are SGHRS and YFSETQ. The CDR3 has 16 residues. Trimming removed 2 bases from V and 5 bases from J; junction bases left unmatched: 6. Here the CDR3 reads CASSLIGTSGSHEQYF. The CDR3 region has the DNA TGCGCCAGCAGCTTAATAGGGACTAGCGGGAGCCACGAGCAGTACTTC.

This clonotype was detected only a few times. The chain's CDR3 is CSAGKKGGRFSYEQYF. The CDR3 coding sequence is TGCAGTGCTGGGAAAAAGGGCGGGAGGTTCTCCTACGAGCAGTACTTC. This rearrangement joins TRBV20-1 to TRBJ2-7; the match to TRBD2 covers 8 bases. Per germline, CDR1 DFQATT and CDR2 SNEGSKA (reference sequence). V dropped 5 bases and J dropped 0; count of bases not matched to a gene: 12. This CDR3 is 16 amino acids long.

The chain joins TRBV15 to TRBJ1-5; D ambiguous. Germline V CDR1 and CDR2: LNHNV, YYDKDF (reference sequence). The CDR3 is 17 amino acids. V dropped 1 base and J dropped 2 bases, with 15 bases sitting between them. CDR3 DNA sequence: TGTGCCACCAGCAGAGGAACGGGGTTGCGGGGCAATCAGCCCCAGCATTTT. This codes for CATSRGTGLRGNQPQHF.

This chain uses TRBV5-1 with TRBJ1-4; the match to TRBD1 covers 7 bases. V shed 0 bases and J 10 bases; nucleotides not matched to a gene: 9. Germline CDR1 reads SGHRS; CDR2 reads YFSETQ. CDR3 length equals 15 residues. CDR3 region: CASSLGTGGGGKLFF. The CDR3 bases are TGCGCCAGCAGCTTGGGGACAGGAGGAGGTGGAAAACTGTTTTTT.

This clonotype showed up just a few times. The gene calls are TRBV29-1 and TRBJ2-4; TRBD1 is a possible D gene (6 bases). The J call may not be correct, given that the DNA end is closer to TRBJ2-7. The V gene's germline CDR1 is SQVTM and CDR2 ANQGSEA. The CDR3 covers 14 residues. The CDR3 region has the DNA TGCAGCGTGGCTGAGGCTCAGGGGTCGAACGAGCAGTACTTC. Amino acids: CSVAEAQGSNEQYF.

This chain connects TRBV2 to TRBJ2-5; TRBD2 matches at 7 bases. V shed 6 bases and J 11 bases; nucleotides not matched to a gene: 12. The CDR3 totals 13 residues. Looked up from germline, CDR1 is SNHLY and CDR2 is FYNNEI. CDR3: CASSREANNAQYF. The CDR3 DNA reads TGTGCCAGCAGCCGGGAGGCTAACAACGCGCAGTACTTC. Based on the CDR3 plus reference TRBV2 and TRBJ2-5, the full variable domain is EPEVTQTPSHQVTQMGQEVILRCVPISNHLYFYWYRQILGQKVEFLVSFYNNEISEKSEIFDDQFSVERPDGSNFTLKIRSTKLEDSAMYFCASSREANNAQYFGPGTRLLVL.

This clonotype has just a few counts. This CDR3 is CASSLPRNGYGYTF. CDR3 bases: TGTGCCAGCAGCTTACCTCGGAACGGCTATGGCTACACCTTC. The chain joins TRBV7-2 to TRBJ1-2; D not certain. The CDR3 covers 14 residues. Germline V gene sequence: CDR1 SGHTA, CDR2 FQGNSA. Deletions cut 2 bases from V and 4 bases from J, with 11 bases between. Full variable domain (missing parts from reference TRBV7-2 and TRBJ1-2): GAGVSQSPSNKVTEKGKDVELRCDPISGHTALYWYRQSLGQGLEFLIYFQGNSAPDKSGLPSDRFSAERTGGSVSTLTIQRTQQEDSAVYLCASSLPRNGYGYTFGSGTRLTVV.

The gene calls are TRBV29-1 and TRBJ2-5, with 11 bases identical to TRBD2. This CDR3 has 16 amino acids. The germline V gene has CDR1 SQVTM and CDR2 ANQGSEA. Germline trimming cut 4 bases from V and 0 bases from J; bases unmatched to any gene: 7. DNA of the CDR3: TGCAGCGTTGCCGGGACTAGCGGAAAGTACCAAGAGACCCAGTACTTC. Translating gives CSVAGTSGKYQETQYF.

With respect to this clonotype: One junction end disagrees with the germline gene, perhaps due to a read error. V is TRBV27 and J is TRBJ1-2; the match to TRBD1 covers 9 bases. Germline CDR1 and CDR2: MNHEY and SMNVEV (reference sequence). The length of the CDR3 is 14 residues. As DNA, the CDR3 is TGTGCCAGCAGCCGGGACAGGGTAGGGTATGGTTACACCTTC. Amino acids: CASSRDRVGYGYTF.

This clonotype was found a few times. The rearrangement uses TRBV4-1 and TRBJ2-1; D may be TRBD2 (6 bases). Germline V gene lookup returns CDR1 MGHRA and CDR2 YSYEKL. V shed 0 bases and J shed 0 bases, with 12 bases lying between them. This CDR3 spans 17 amino acids. The CDR3 sequence is CASSQDFSGSSYNEQFF. For the CDR3, the DNA is TGCGCCAGCAGCCAAGACTTTAGCGGCAGCTCCTACAATGAGCAGTTCTTC.

This clonotype was seen only a few times. The chain combines TRBV5-1 with TRBJ2-3; 8 bases are a match to TRBD2. Trimming took 4 bases from V and 1 from J; bases not matched to a gene: 8. The CDR3 runs to 16 residues. Germline loops: CDR1 SGHRS, CDR2 YFSETQ. CDR3 sequence reads: CASSQGRSGGTDTQYF. CDR3 coding DNA: TGCGCCAGCAGCCAAGGTCGTAGCGGGGGCACAGATACGCAGTATTTT.

Concerning this clonotype: The junction does not match germline at one end; this may be a read error. The J gene is TRBJ2-4, the V gene TRBV4-3; 7 positions agree with TRBD1. Germline assignment: CDR1 LGHNA and CDR2 YSLEER. This CDR3 is 15 amino acids long. This CDR3 is CSSSPHNGRGNIQYF. CDR3 nucleotides: TGCTCCAGCAGCCCTCATAATGGCAGGGGGAACATTCAGTACTTC.